The 3 T cell receptor beta chains given below trace back to one sample, sequenced in a study of T cells in Graves' hyperthyroidism and ophthalmopathy. It was RNA transcripts that yielded the amplified TCR beta CDR3 regions. HTBI primers drove first-round RT-PCR of the TCR CDR3. MiXCR, applied by TCRdb to the multiplex PCR reads, yields one record per CDR3 protein. The sample has around 350,000 distinct CDR3 sequences, about a fifth seen once; the top ten hold about 4%. Source material: blood. These receptors were collected from a woman younger than 30 with Graves' hyperthyroidism.

There are many counts of this clonotype. J is TRBJ2-7 and V is TRBV2; D is perhaps TRBD1 (5 bases). This CDR3 is built from 13 residues. Germline-derived CDR1 and CDR2 are SNHLY and FYNNEI. Trimming shortened V by 3 bases and J by 6 bases, and 12 bases separated the two germline ends. CDR3 sequence (DNA): TGTGCCAGCAGTGAGAAGTCAGGGCCCGAGCAGTACTTC. This codes for CASSEKSGPEQYF. Based on the CDR3 plus reference TRBV2 and TRBJ2-7, the full variable domain is EPEVTQTPSHQVTQMGQEVILRCVPISNHLYFYWYRQILGQKVEFLVSFYNNEISEKSEIFDDQFSVERPDGSNFTLKIRSTKLEDSAMYFCASSEKSGPEQYFGPGTRLTVT.

The chain uses TRBV12-3 or TRBV12-4 and TRBJ2-7; D is tentatively TRBD1 or TRBD2 (5 bases each). Trimming left V 6 bases short and J 5 bases short, with 11 bases between. This CDR3 spans 12 amino acids. CDR3 sequence reads: CASSPGTNEQYF. CDR3 DNA: TGTGCCAGCAGCCCCGGGACCAACGAGCAGTACTTC.

This clonotype was counted at least ten times. J is TRBJ1-1 and V is TRBV20-1; D remains ambiguous. Trimming shortened V by 1 base and J by 1 base, and 10 bases separated the two germline ends. Germline V gene sequence: CDR1 DFQATT, CDR2 SNEGSKA (reference sequence). The CDR3 runs to 14 residues. The CDR3 DNA reads TGCAGTGCTAGAGCGGTTACACCGAACACTGAAGCTTTCTTT. It is translated as CSARAVTPNTEAFF.